This TCR beta chain was captured by sequencing in a study of control samples from healthy donors and cancer patients. Method: immunoSEQ multiplex PCR; TCRdb's copy keeps in-frame clones and lacks some. The sample has 100,000 to 150,000 clones; roughly 86% are singletons. Trimming removed 4 bases at V and 6 bases at J, with 11 bases between. The germline CDR1 and CDR2 sequences are SGHRS and YFSETQ. The CDR3 contains 13 residues. This clone was observed a single time. The specimen was PBMCs. The clonotype originates from a man aged 50 to 60 with head and neck cancer. The V call is TRBV5-1, the J call TRBJ2-1; possible D gene TRBD1, 6 bases. The CDR3 region has the DNA TGCGCCAGCAGCCCTGGACAGTTCAATGAGCAGTTCTTC. It encodes CASSPGQFNEQFF.